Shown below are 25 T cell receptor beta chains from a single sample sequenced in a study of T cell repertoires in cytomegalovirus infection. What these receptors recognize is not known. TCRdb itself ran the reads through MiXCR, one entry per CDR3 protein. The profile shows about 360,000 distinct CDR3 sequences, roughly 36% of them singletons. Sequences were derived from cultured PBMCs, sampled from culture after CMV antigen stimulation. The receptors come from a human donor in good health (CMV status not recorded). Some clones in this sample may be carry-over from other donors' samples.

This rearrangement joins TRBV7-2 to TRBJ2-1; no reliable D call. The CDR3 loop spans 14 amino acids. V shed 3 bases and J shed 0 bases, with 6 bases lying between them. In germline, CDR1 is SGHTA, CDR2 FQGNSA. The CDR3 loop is CASSFDNSYNEQFF. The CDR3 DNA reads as TGTGCCAGCAGCTTTGATAACTCCTACAATGAGCAGTTCTTC. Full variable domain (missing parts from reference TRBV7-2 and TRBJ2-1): GAGVSQSPSNKVTEKGKDVELRCDPISGHTALYWYRQSLGQGLEFLIYFQGNSAPDKSGLPSDRFSAERTGGSVSTLTIQRTQQEDSAVYLCASSFDNSYNEQFFGPGTRLTVL.

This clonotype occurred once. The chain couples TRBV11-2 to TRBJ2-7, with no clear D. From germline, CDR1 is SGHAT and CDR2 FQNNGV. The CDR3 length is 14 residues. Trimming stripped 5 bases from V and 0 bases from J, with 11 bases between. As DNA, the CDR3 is TGTGCCAGCAGCCGCGGAACAAACTCCTACGAGCAGTACTTC. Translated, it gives CASSRGTNSYEQYF.

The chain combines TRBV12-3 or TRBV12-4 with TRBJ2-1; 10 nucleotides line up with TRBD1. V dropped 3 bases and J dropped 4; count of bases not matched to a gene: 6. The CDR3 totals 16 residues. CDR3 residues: CASSLGLGQGYNEQFF. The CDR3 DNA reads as TGTGCCAGCAGTTTGGGGTTGGGACAGGGGTACAATGAGCAGTTCTTC.

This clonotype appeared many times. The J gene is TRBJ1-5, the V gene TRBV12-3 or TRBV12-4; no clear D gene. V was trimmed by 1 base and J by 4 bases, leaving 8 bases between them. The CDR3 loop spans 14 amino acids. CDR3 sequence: CASSLGEPNQPQHF. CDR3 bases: TGTGCCAGCAGTTTAGGAGAGCCGAATCAGCCCCAGCATTTT.

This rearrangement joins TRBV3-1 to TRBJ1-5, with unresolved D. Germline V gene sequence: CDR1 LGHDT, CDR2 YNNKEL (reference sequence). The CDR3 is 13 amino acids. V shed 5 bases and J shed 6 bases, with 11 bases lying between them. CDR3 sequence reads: CASSTFSGQPQHF. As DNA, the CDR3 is TGTGCCAGCAGCACATTTTCCGGTCAGCCCCAGCATTTT.

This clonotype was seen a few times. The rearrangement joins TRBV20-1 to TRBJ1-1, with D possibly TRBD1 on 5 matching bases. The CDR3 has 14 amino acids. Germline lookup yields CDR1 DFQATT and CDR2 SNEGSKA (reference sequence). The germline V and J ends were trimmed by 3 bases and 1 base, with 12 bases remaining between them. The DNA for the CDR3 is TGCAGTGCTAGTAGCGGGGGGAGGAACACTGAAGCTTTCTTT. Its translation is CSASSGGRNTEAFF.

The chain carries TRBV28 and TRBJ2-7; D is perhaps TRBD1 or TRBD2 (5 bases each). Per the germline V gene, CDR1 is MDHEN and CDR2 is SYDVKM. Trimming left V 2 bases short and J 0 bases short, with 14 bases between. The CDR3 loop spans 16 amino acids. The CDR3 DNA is TGTGCCAGCAGTTTAGTTGGGACGCCATCCTCCTACGAGCAGTACTTC. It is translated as CASSLVGTPSSYEQYF.

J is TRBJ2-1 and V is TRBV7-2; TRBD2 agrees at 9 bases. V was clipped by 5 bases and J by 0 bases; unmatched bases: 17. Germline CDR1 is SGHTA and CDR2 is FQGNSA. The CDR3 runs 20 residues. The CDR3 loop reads CASSPPAALAGWNSYNEQFF. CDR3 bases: TGTGCCAGCAGCCCCCCTGCGGCGCTAGCGGGGTGGAACTCCTACAATGAGCAGTTCTTC.

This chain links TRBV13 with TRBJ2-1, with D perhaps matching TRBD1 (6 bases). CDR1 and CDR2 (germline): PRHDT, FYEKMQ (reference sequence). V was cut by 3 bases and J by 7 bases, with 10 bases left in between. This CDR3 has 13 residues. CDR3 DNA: TGTGCCAGCAGCTTCTACAGGGAAAATGAGCAGTTCTTC. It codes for CASSFYRENEQFF.

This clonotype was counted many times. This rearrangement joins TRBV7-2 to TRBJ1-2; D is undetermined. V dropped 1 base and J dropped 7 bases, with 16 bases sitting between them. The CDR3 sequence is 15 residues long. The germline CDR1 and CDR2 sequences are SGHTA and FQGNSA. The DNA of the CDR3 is TGTGCCAGCAGCTTAGATTTACGGCACCCCTCTGGCTACACCTTC. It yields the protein CASSLDLRHPSGYTF.

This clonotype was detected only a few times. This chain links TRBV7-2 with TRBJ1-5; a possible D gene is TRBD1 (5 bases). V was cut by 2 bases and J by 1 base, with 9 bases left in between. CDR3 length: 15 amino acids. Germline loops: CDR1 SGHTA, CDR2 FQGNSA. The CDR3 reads CASSLQSGSNQPQHF. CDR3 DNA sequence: TGTGCCAGCAGCTTACAGTCAGGGAGCAATCAGCCCCAGCATTTT.

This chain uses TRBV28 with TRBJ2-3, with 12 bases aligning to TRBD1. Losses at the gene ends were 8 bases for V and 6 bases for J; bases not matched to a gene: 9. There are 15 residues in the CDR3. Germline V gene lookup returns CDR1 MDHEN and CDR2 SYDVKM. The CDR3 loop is CASLSSGQGADTQYF. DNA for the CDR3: TGTGCCAGCCTGAGCTCGGGACAGGGGGCGGATACGCAGTATTTT.

CDR3 amino acids: CSGGREYNEQFF. CDR3 nucleotide sequence: TGCAGCGGAGGGAGGGAGTACAATGAGCAGTTCTTC. The chain links TRBV29-1 to TRBJ2-1; 7 nucleotides agree with TRBD2. Per germline, CDR1 SQVTM and CDR2 ANQGSEA. The CDR3 contains 12 residues. Trimming cost V 7 bases and J 4 bases; bases outside gene matches: 4.

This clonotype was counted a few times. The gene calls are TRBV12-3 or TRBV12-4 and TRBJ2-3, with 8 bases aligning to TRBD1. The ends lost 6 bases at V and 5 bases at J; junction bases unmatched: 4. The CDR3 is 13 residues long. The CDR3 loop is CASRGQGRDTQYF. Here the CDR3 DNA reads TGTGCCAGCAGAGGACAGGGAAGAGATACGCAGTATTTT.

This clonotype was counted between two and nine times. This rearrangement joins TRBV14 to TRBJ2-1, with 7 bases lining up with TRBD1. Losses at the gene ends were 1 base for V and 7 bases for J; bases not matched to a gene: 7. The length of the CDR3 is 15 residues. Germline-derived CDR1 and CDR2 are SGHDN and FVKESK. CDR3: CASSQAGGVGNEQFF. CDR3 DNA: TGTGCCAGCAGCCAAGCAGGGGGAGTTGGGAATGAGCAGTTCTTC. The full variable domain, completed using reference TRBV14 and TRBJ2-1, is EAGVTQFPSHSVIEKGQTVTLRCDPISGHDNLYWYRRVMGKEIKFLLHFVKESKQDESGMPNNRFLAERTGGTYSTLKVQPAELEDSGVYFCASSQAGGVGNEQFFGPGTRLTVL.

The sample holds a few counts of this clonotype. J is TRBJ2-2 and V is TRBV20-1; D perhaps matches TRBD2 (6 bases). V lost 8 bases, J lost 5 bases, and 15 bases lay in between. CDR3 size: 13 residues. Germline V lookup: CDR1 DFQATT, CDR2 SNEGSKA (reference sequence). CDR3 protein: CSSGGAGTGELFF. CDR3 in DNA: TGCAGTAGTGGAGGGGCAGGGACCGGGGAGCTGTTTTTT.

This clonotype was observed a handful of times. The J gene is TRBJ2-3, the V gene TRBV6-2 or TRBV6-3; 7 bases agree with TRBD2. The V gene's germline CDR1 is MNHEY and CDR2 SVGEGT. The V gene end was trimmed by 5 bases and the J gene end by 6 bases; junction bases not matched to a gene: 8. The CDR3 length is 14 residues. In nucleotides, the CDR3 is TGTGCCAGCAGTACCCGGCTAGCGGCGGATACGCAGTATTTT. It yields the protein CASSTRLAADTQYF.

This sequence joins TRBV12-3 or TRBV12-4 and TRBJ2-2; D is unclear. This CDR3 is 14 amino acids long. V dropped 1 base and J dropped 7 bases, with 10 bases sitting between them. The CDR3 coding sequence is TGTGCCAGCAGTTTAGGGCCCACGGGCGGGGAGCTGTTTTTT. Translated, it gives CASSLGPTGGELFF.

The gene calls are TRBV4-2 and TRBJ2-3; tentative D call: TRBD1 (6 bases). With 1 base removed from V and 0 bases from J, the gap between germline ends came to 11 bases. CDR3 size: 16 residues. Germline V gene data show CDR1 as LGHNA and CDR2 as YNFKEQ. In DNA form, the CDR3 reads TGTGCCAGCAGCCAAGTACAGGGAGTCAGCACAGATACGCAGTATTTT. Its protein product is CASSQVQGVSTDTQYF.

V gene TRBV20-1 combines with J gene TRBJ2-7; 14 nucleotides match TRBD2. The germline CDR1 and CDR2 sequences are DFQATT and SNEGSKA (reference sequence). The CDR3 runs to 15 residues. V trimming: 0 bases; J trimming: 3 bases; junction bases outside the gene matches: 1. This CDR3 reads CSAREGTSGGYEQYF. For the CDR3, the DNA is TGCAGTGCTAGAGAAGGGACTAGCGGGGGCTACGAGCAGTACTTC.

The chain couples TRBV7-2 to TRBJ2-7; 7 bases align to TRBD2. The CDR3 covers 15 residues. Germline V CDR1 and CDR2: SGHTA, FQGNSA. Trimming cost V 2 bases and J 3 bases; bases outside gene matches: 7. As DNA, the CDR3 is TGTGCCAGCAGCTTAAGGGGCGGGAGTGTCTACGAGCAGTACGTC. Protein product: CASSLRGGSVYEQYV.

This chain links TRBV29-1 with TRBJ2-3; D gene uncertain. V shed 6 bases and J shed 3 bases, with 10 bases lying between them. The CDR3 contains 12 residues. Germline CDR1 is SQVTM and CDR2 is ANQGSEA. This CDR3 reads CSVQGRTDTQYF. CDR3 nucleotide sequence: TGCAGCGTCCAAGGGCGTACAGATACGCAGTATTTT.

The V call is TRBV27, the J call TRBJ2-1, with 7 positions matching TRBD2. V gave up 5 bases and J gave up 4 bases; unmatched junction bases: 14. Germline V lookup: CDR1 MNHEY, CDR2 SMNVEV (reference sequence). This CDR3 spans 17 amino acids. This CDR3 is CASSPSRAGLSYNEQFF. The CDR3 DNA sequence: TGTGCCAGCAGTCCTAGTCGAGCGGGACTGAGTTACAATGAGCAGTTCTTC.

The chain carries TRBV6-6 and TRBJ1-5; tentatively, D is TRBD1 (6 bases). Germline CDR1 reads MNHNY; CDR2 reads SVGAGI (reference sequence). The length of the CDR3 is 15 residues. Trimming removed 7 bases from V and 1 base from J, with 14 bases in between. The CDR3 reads CASTTDRGSNQPQHF. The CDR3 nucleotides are TGTGCCAGCACTACGGACAGAGGAAGCAATCAGCCCCAGCATTTT.

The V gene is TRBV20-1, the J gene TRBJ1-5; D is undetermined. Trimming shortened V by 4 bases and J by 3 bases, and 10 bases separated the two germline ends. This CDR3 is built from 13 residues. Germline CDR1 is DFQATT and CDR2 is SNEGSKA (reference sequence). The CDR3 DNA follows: TGCAGTGCTATGGACGGGTCCAATCAGCCCCAGCATTTT. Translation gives CSAMDGSNQPQHF.